The present T cell receptor beta chain was sequenced within a study of blood T cell repertoires in COVID-19. Study-wide context: Specimens from acute and convalescent COVID-19 originated in the United States, Italy and Spain. Nucleic acid was either cDNA or gDNA, and it came from T cells, B-cell-depleted T cells, or PBMCs.

The germline CDR1 and CDR2 sequences are LNHDA and SQIVND (reference sequence). V shed 3 bases and J shed 4 bases, with 12 bases lying between them. The CDR3 has 14 amino acids. This clone came up once. Source study methods: Estimated nucleated cell counts came from reference gene primer amplification. Assay used: immunoSEQ multiplex PCR; TCRdb lists only in-frame clones, some missing. The DNA gave D and trimming, while V, J and clone size come from that table. Seen here are hundreds of thousands of clones, 75% to 90% observed once, and the top ten hold roughly 2.7%. This chain connects TRBV19 to TRBJ1-2; perhaps TRBD1 as D (5 bases). The sequenced sample was peripheral blood. This TCR was recovered from a woman in her 70s with active or convalescent COVID-19. CDR3 bases: TGTGCCAGTAGTATGTCCGGGGGGTTCTATGGCTACACCTTC. Protein sequence: CASSMSGGFYGYTF.